A single sample is the source of the 31 T cell receptor beta chains below, sequenced in a study of blood T cell repertoires in COVID-19. TCRdb keeps only in-frame clones here, not all; method: immunoSEQ multiplex PCR. The sample lists about 260,000 clones; 75% to 90% were seen once. Sequenced sample: peripheral blood. The receptors here all came from a woman in her seventies with COVID-19, enrolled during active disease.

The chain's CDR3 is CASSKPPGQGGTGYTF. The CDR3 nucleotides read TGTGCCAGTAGTAAACCTCCGGGACAGGGAGGCACTGGCTACACCTTC. This chain joins TRBV19 and TRBJ1-2; 9 bases are a match to TRBD1. Per the germline V gene, CDR1 is LNHDA and CDR2 is SQIVND (reference sequence). J gave up 7 bases and V 4 bases, and 13 bases lay outside the gene matches. This CDR3 is built from 16 residues.

The chain is built from TRBV6-5 and TRBJ2-5; a weak D match, TRBD2 (5 bases). The CDR3 loop spans 13 amino acids. The V gene lost 10 bases and the J gene lost 2 bases, with 14 bases spanning the gap. Germline CDR1 MNHEY, CDR2 SVGAGI. In DNA form, the CDR3 reads TGTGCCACGGGTCGAGGGCTACAAGAGACCCAGTACTTC. As protein: CATGRGLQETQYF.

The chain combines TRBV4-1 with TRBJ2-7; 8 positions agree with TRBD2. This CDR3 comprises 16 residues. CDR1 and CDR2 (germline): MGHRA, YSYEKL. Germline trimming cut 1 base from V and 6 bases from J; bases unmatched to any gene: 11. In nucleotides, the CDR3 is TGCGCCAGCAGCCAAGCATCGGGAGCGGGAGTTACCGAGCAGTACTTC. It codes for CASSQASGAGVTEQYF.

The chain couples TRBV20-1 to TRBJ2-7, with D possibly being TRBD1 or TRBD2 (6 bases each). V dropped 3 bases and J dropped 3 bases, with 9 bases sitting between them. CDR3 size: 12 residues. The germline V gene encodes CDR1 DFQATT and CDR2 SNEGSKA (reference sequence). The CDR3 bases are TGCAGTGCTAGTGAGGGGGGCTACGAGCAGTACTTC. It specifies CSASEGGYEQYF.

The chain recombines TRBV4-2 with TRBJ1-5; D is unresolved. The CDR3 is made up of 14 amino acids. Germline CDR1 is LGHNA and CDR2 is YNFKEQ. V lost 0 bases and J lost 6, with 9 bases in between. The CDR3 reads CASSQDLFSQPQHF. CDR3 DNA sequence: TGTGCCAGCAGCCAAGATCTTTTTAGTCAGCCCCAGCATTTT.

There are a few counts of this clone. The genes are TRBV18 and TRBJ1-3, with TRBD1 matching over 8 bases. Germline V lookup: CDR1 KGHSH, CDR2 LQKENI. V lost 3 bases and J lost 4; bases outside the gene matches: 11. CDR3 length: 17 amino acids. The DNA of the CDR3 is TGTGCCAGCTCACCGATGCTAACAGGGGGTGGAGGAAACACCATATATTTT. It yields the protein CASSPMLTGGGGNTIYF.

CDR3 loop: CSVVVYPTYEQYF. The CDR3 region has the DNA TGCAGCGTTGTTGTCTACCCGACCTACGAGCAGTACTTC. This chain links TRBV29-1 with TRBJ2-7; D is unresolved. The germline gives CDR1 SQVTM, CDR2 ANQGSEA. CDR3 length: 13 amino acids. V was shortened by 4 bases and J by 2 bases, with 12 bases between the two germline ends.

This clone was observed a handful of times. V is TRBV19 and J is TRBJ1-3, with D uncertain. This CDR3 has 14 residues. CDR1 LNHDA and CDR2 SQIVND come from the germline V gene (reference sequence). V lost 7 bases and J 0 bases, leaving 10 bases between the germline ends. CDR3 nucleotide sequence: TGTGCCAGTAAGTCCGGCGGCTCTGGAAACACCATATATTTT. Its protein product is CASKSGGSGNTIYF.

The rearrangement uses TRBV6-2 or TRBV6-3 and TRBJ1-2, with D possibly TRBD1 on 5 matching bases. This CDR3 spans 13 amino acids. The ends were cut back, 4 bases at V and 3 bases at J, with 9 bases in the middle. Germline V gene lookup returns CDR1 MNHEY and CDR2 SVGEGT. The CDR3 reads CASSWVGDYGYTF. CDR3 sequence (DNA): TGTGCCAGCAGTTGGGTAGGGGACTATGGCTACACCTTC.

V usage is TRBV29-1 and J usage is TRBJ1-2, with D perhaps matching TRBD1 (5 bases). Germline CDR1 is SQVTM and CDR2 is ANQGSEA. Trimming stripped 3 bases from V and 4 bases from J, with 12 bases between. The CDR3 is made up of 13 amino acids. CDR3: CSVERGASYGYTF. CDR3 in DNA: TGCAGCGTTGAGCGCGGGGCTAGCTATGGCTACACCTTC. The variable domain in full, completed from reference TRBV29-1 and TRBJ1-2, reads SAVISQKPSRDICQRGTSLTIQCQVDSQVTMMFWYRQQPGQSLTLIATANQGSEATYESGFVIDKFPISRPNLTFSTLTVSNMSPEDSSIYLCSVERGASYGYTFGSGTRLTVV.

As regards this clone: In the same sample, other DNA sequences code for this CDR3. The chain combines TRBV10-3 with TRBJ2-2; the match to TRBD2 covers 8 bases. This CDR3 spans 15 amino acids. Germline V gives CDR1 ENHRY, CDR2 SYGVKD. V was clipped by 0 bases and J by 3 bases; unmatched bases: 0. CDR3 in amino acids: CAISESGRDTGELFF. CDR3 coding DNA: TGTGCCATCAGTGAGTCCGGGAGGGACACCGGGGAGCTGTTTTTT.

This clone was seen only a few times. V and J are TRBV11-2 and TRBJ2-5; D is perhaps TRBD1 (5 bases). Germline V gives CDR1 SGHAT, CDR2 FQNNGV. V lost 7 bases to trimming and J lost 4 bases, with 10 bases between them. This CDR3 contains 12 residues. This CDR3 is CASTWGGETQYF. CDR3 nucleotide sequence: TGTGCCAGCACCTGGGGCGGAGAGACCCAGTACTTC.

This clone was found once. The rearrangement joins TRBV5-1 to TRBJ1-2, with D perhaps matching TRBD1 (6 bases). The V gene lost 4 bases and the J gene lost 3 bases, with 13 bases spanning the gap. CDR3 length: 14 amino acids. Germline loops: CDR1 SGHRS, CDR2 YFSETQ. Here the CDR3 DNA reads TGCGCCAGCAGCCCACAGGGTTGGGACTATGGCTACACCTTC. Protein sequence: CASSPQGWDYGYTF.

The chain combines TRBV18 with TRBJ2-7; TRBD1 matches at 8 bases. Germline values: CDR1 KGHSH, CDR2 LQKENI. The CDR3 extends over 14 amino acids. After removal of 2 bases from V and 3 bases from J, the junction contained 3 bases not matched to a gene. CDR3 nucleotides: TGTGCCAGCTCACCAGTGACAGGGGTCTACGAGCAGTACTTC. Residues: CASSPVTGVYEQYF.

The chain employs TRBV24-1 and TRBJ2-1, with 8 bases matching TRBD2. The CDR3 is 13 amino acids. V trimming: 9 bases; J trimming: 8 bases; junction bases outside the gene matches: 8. Germline V gene data show CDR1 as KGHDR and CDR2 as SFDVKD. This CDR3 is CATGDAGRDEQFF. CDR3 nucleotides: TGTGCCACCGGGGACGCCGGGAGGGATGAGCAGTTCTTC.

The DNA of the CDR3 is TGTGCCAGCAGTTTCGGACAGGGGGCTATCGGGGAGCTGTTTTTT. Its protein is CASSFGQGAIGELFF. The gene calls are TRBV27 and TRBJ2-2, with TRBD1 matching over 11 bases. CDR1 and CDR2 from the germline V gene are MNHEY and SMNVEV (reference sequence). V lost 3 bases and J lost 7; bases outside the gene matches: 4. The CDR3 consists of 15 residues.

This clone occurred once. CDR3 sequence: CASSLRAQYF. CDR3 bases: TGCGCCAGCAGTCTGAGGGCGCAGTACTTC. This sequence joins TRBV23-1 and TRBJ2-7, with a tentative D call TRBD2 (5 bases). TRBV23-1 is given ORF status, its function remaining uncertain. The V and J ends lost 4 bases and 9 bases respectively, with 7 bases between them. This CDR3 region has 10 residues.

V and J are TRBV28 and TRBJ1-3; D is possibly TRBD1 (5 bases). Germline CDR1 is MDHEN and CDR2 is SYDVKM. This CDR3 contains 16 residues. The V and J ends lost 2 bases and 1 base respectively, with 12 bases between them. CDR3 coding DNA: TGTGCCAGCAGTTTAATGGTACAGGAGTCTGGAAACACCATATATTTT. Translating it yields CASSLMVQESGNTIYF.

J is TRBJ2-2 and V is TRBV19; D may be TRBD1 (5 bases). Germline V lookup: CDR1 LNHDA, CDR2 SQIVND (reference sequence). The V end lost 1 base, the J end lost 5 bases, and 14 bases lay between the germline ends. This CDR3 has 16 amino acids. The CDR3 spells CASSIAGRIGTGELFF. The DNA of the CDR3 is TGTGCCAGTAGTATAGCAGGGCGGATCGGGACCGGGGAGCTGTTTTTT.

This clone was observed a few times. The chain links TRBV18 to TRBJ2-6, with TRBD1 identical over 8 bases. V lost 3 bases and J lost 2; bases outside the gene matches: 12. The CDR3 consists of 19 residues. The germline gives CDR1 KGHSH, CDR2 LQKENI. The CDR3: CASSPFQGAGIAGANVLTF. CDR3 DNA: TGTGCCAGCTCACCCTTTCAGGGGGCGGGTATCGCTGGGGCCAACGTCCTGACTTTC.

The V gene is TRBV30, the J gene TRBJ2-1, with TRBD2 as a possible D gene (6 bases). The CDR3 contains 15 residues. The germline V gene has CDR1 GTSNPN and CDR2 SVGIG (reference sequence). V was cut by 8 bases and J by 1 base, with 18 bases left in between. In nucleotides, the CDR3 is TGTGCCGGGCAAATGGGCGCGGGATCCTACAATGAGCAGTTCTTC. Encoded protein: CAGQMGAGSYNEQFF. Full variable domain (outside the CDR3, taken from reference TRBV30 and TRBJ2-1): SQTIHQWPATLVQPVGSPLSLECTVEGTSNPNLYWYRQAAGRGLQLLFYSVGIGQISSEVPQNLSASRPQDRQFILSSKKLLLSDSGFYLCAGQMGAGSYNEQFFGPGTRLTVL.

The rearrangement joins TRBV5-1 to TRBJ2-2, with 9 nucleotides matching TRBD2. CDR1 and CDR2 from the germline V gene are SGHRS and YFSETQ. The length of the CDR3 is 14 residues. J gave up 8 bases and V 3 bases, and 5 bases lay outside the gene matches. This chain's CDR3 is CASSSLSGSGELFF. CDR3 DNA: TGCGCCAGCAGCTCCCTTAGCGGGAGTGGGGAGCTGTTTTTT.

The rearrangement links TRBV4-2 to TRBJ2-1, with D perhaps matching TRBD2 (5 bases). Germline V gene data show CDR1 as LGHNA and CDR2 as YNFKEQ. The CDR3 has 12 residues. With 0 bases removed from V and 9 bases from J, the gap between germline ends came to 6 bases. The CDR3 region is CASSQDEGEQFF. The CDR3 bases are TGTGCCAGCAGCCAAGATGAGGGTGAGCAGTTCTTC.

The genes are TRBV30 and TRBJ2-1, with D possibly TRBD2 on 5 matching bases. This CDR3 has 16 amino acids. The ends were cut back, 1 base at V and 4 bases at J, with 17 bases in the middle. In germline, CDR1 is GTSNPN, CDR2 SVGIG (reference sequence). The CDR3 DNA is TGTGCCTGGAGTGACCCAAGAGGGAACGAATACAATGAGCAGTTCTTC. It codes for CAWSDPRGNEYNEQFF.

The chain is built from TRBV3-1 (or the pseudogene TRBV3-2) and TRBJ2-7; 7 bases are shared with TRBD2. Germline V gene data show CDR1 as LGHDT and CDR2 as YNNKEL (reference sequence). V dropped 0 bases and J dropped 7; count of bases not matched to a gene: 6. This CDR3 has 14 amino acids. CDR3 sequence: CASSQEGSGGEQYF. CDR3 in DNA: TGTGCCAGCAGCCAAGAGGGGTCGGGGGGTGAGCAGTACTTC.

The chain joins TRBV27 to TRBJ2-4, with 7 bases that match TRBD2. The CDR3 has 15 residues. With 1 base clipped from V and 9 bases from J, the junction kept 9 bases outside the gene matches. Per germline, CDR1 MNHEY and CDR2 SMNVEV (reference sequence). The CDR3 nucleotides read TGTGCCAGCAGTTTATTGGGAGGGATTGATAGCATTCAGTACTTC. Translated: CASSLLGGIDSIQYF.

This sequence joins TRBV6-2 or TRBV6-3 and TRBJ2-7, with 14 bases fitting TRBD2. This CDR3 has 17 residues. Trimming removed 4 bases from V and 4 bases from J; junction bases left unmatched: 9. The germline CDR1 and CDR2 sequences are MNHEY and SVGEGT. CDR3 coding DNA: TGTGCCAGCAGTTCCCCGCGGACTAGCGGGAGGTCTTACGAGCAGTACTTC. Translation: CASSSPRTSGRSYEQYF.

This rearrangement joins TRBV4-1 to TRBJ1-2; 8 positions agree with TRBD1. This CDR3 is 16 amino acids long. With 1 base clipped from V and 4 bases from J, the junction kept 8 bases outside the gene matches. Germline CDR1 reads MGHRA; CDR2 reads YSYEKL. The CDR3 DNA reads as TGCGCCAGCAGCCAAGGCGGACAGGGAGGGGGCTATGGCTACACCTTC. Protein product: CASSQGGQGGGYGYTF.

V and J are TRBV12-5 and TRBJ1-5; D is uncertain. Looked up from germline, CDR1 is LGHNT and CDR2 is FRNRAP. The CDR3 contains 13 residues. The V end lost 6 bases, the J end lost 0 bases, and 6 bases lay between the germline ends. The DNA for the CDR3 is TGTGCTAGTGGACAATATAGCAATCAGCCCCAGCATTTT. Protein sequence: CASGQYSNQPQHF.

The chain combines TRBV5-1 with TRBJ2-1, with TRBD2 matching over 10 bases. The V segment lost 4 bases and the J segment 3 bases; nucleotides outside the gene matches: 13. The CDR3 has 18 amino acids. The germline V gene has CDR1 SGHRS and CDR2 YFSETQ. The CDR3: CASSARQDTSGIYNEQFF. In DNA, the CDR3 is TGCGCCAGCAGCGCCAGACAGGACACTAGCGGGATCTACAATGAGCAGTTCTTC. The full variable domain, with the rest looked up from reference TRBV5-1 and TRBJ2-1, is KAGVTQTPRYLIKTRGQQVTLSCSPISGHRSVSWYQQTPGQGLQFLFEYFSETQRNKGNFPGRFSGRQFSNSRSEMNVSTLELGDSALYLCASSARQDTSGIYNEQFFGPGTRLTVL.

The chain recombines TRBV30 with TRBJ1-5, with 9 bases identical to TRBD1. The CDR3 has 13 residues. Germline V lookup: CDR1 GTSNPN, CDR2 SVGIG (reference sequence). With 4 bases clipped from V and 7 bases from J, the junction kept 5 bases outside the gene matches. In DNA, the CDR3 is TGTGCCTGGACCCCCGGGACAGGGCAGCCCCAGCATTTT. It is translated as CAWTPGTGQPQHF. The complete variable domain, with remaining parts taken from reference TRBV30 and TRBJ1-5, reads SQTIHQWPATLVQPVGSPLSLECTVEGTSNPNLYWYRQAAGRGLQLLFYSVGIGQISSEVPQNLSASRPQDRQFILSSKKLLLSDSGFYLCAWTPGTGQPQHFGDGTRLSIL.